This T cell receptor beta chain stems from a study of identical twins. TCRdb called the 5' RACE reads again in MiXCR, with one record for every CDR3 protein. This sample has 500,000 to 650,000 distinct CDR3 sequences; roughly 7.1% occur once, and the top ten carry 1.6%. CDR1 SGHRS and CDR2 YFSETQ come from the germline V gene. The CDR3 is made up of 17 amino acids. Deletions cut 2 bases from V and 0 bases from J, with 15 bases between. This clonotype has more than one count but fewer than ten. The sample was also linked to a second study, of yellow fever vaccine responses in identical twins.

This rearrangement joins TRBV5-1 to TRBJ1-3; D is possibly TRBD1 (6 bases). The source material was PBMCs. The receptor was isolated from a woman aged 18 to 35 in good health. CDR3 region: CASSFAAGAPSGNTIYF. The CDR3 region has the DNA TGCGCCAGCAGCTTTGCGGCAGGGGCCCCCTCTGGAAACACCATATATTTT.